The clone carrying this TCR beta chain was counted many times. The data originate from a study of T cells in Graves' hyperthyroidism and ophthalmopathy. Germline CDR1 is MNHNS and CDR2 is SASEGT. The ends lost 5 bases at V and 0 bases at J; junction bases unmatched: 6. The CDR3 runs to 16 residues. RNA transcripts were the template for amplifying TCR beta CDR3 regions. The TCR CDR3 first-round RT-PCR relied on the HTBI primer set. One entry per CDR3 protein results from TCRdb running MiXCR on the multiplex PCR reads. The data show about 300,000 distinct CDR3 sequences, with around a sixth seen just once and approximately 31% held by the top ten. Those patients with uncontrolled infection, other autoimmune disease, pregnancy or lactation were excluded.

The gene calls are TRBV6-1 and TRBJ2-2; TRBD2 agrees at 7 bases. The specimen was blood. The clonotype comes from a man aged 30 to 39 with Graves' hyperthyroidism. The CDR3 coding sequence is TGTGCCAGCAGTTCCCCTAGCGGAGCGAACACCGGGGAGCTGTTTTTT. It translates to CASSSPSGANTGELFF.